These 8 T cell receptor beta chains came from one sample sequenced in a study of blood T cell repertoires in COVID-19. The assay was immunoSEQ multiplex PCR, and TCRdb's table has in-frame clones only and misses some. The table shows 90,000 to 130,000 clones, with about 88% occurring only once. Sequencing was carried out using peripheral blood. These receptors all stem from a man in his forties with acute or convalescent COVID-19.

The rearrangement links TRBV5-4 to TRBJ1-3; unclear D gene. Trimming removed 4 bases from V and 2 bases from J, with 13 bases in between. This CDR3 has 15 residues. Germline loops: CDR1 SGHNT, CDR2 YYREEE (reference sequence). Written as DNA, the CDR3 is TGTGCCAGCAGCCGAGGACTTAGCCCTGGAAACACCATATATTTT. Translated: CASSRGLSPGNTIYF.

The chain is built from TRBV10-3 and TRBJ2-7; weak D call: TRBD2 (5 bases). V dropped 0 bases and J dropped 3 bases, with 15 bases sitting between them. The CDR3 contains 16 residues. Germline V gene sequence: CDR1 ENHRY, CDR2 SYGVKD. CDR3 nucleotide sequence: TGTGCCATCAGTGAGTCAAACCCCGGAGGCGGCTACGAGCAGTACTTC. Protein sequence: CAISESNPGGGYEQYF.

This clone was detected a few times. The chain employs TRBV19 and TRBJ1-5; a weak D match, TRBD1 (5 bases). The CDR3 loop spans 12 amino acids. Germline V lookup: CDR1 LNHDA, CDR2 SQIVND (reference sequence). CDR3 amino acids: CGAGLGFKPQHF. CDR3 coding DNA: TGTGGGGCGGGACTTGGGTTCAAGCCCCAGCATTTT.

Only one count was recorded for this clone. A read error may produce the germline difference seen at one junction end. The genes are TRBV7-7 and TRBJ2-7, with TRBD2 identical over 10 bases. The germline V gene has CDR1 SSHAT and CDR2 FNYEAQ (reference sequence). This CDR3 is built from 15 residues. This CDR3 reads CASSPLAGVSYEQYF. CDR3 nucleotides: TGTGCTAGCAGTCCTCTAGCGGGGGTCTCCTACGAGCAGTACTTC.

The rearrangement uses TRBV23-1 and TRBJ2-1; D is perhaps TRBD1 (5 bases). TRBV23-1 is reported as an ORF; its role is uncertain. V lost 7 bases and J 8 bases, leaving 6 bases between the germline ends. The length of the CDR3 is 10 residues. CDR3: CASKGDEQFF. The CDR3 DNA is TGCGCCAGCAAAGGGGATGAGCAGTTCTTC.

The table lists this clone with a few counts. This chain connects TRBV7-2 to TRBJ1-4; the D gene is possibly TRBD1 (6 bases). V was pared by 1 base and J by 8 bases, with 17 bases between. Germline V gene sequence: CDR1 SGHTA, CDR2 FQGNSA. The length of the CDR3 is 16 residues. In nucleotides, the CDR3 is TGTGCCAGCAGCTTAGATCCGAGGGGGTTAGGGGAAAAACTGTTTTTT. It specifies CASSLDPRGLGEKLFF.

The chain is built from TRBV19 and TRBJ1-1; D unclear. The CDR3 is 15 residues long. In germline, CDR1 is LNHDA, CDR2 SQIVND (reference sequence). Trimming left V 6 bases short and J 1 base short, with 15 bases between. CDR3 in amino acids: CASSLVAGRNTEAFF. CDR3 coding DNA: TGTGCCAGTAGCCTAGTAGCGGGCAGGAACACTGAAGCTTTCTTT.

The rearrangement joins TRBV25-1 to TRBJ2-3, with 13 bases matching TRBD2. The CDR3 has 17 residues. V gave up 6 bases and J gave up 5 bases; unmatched junction bases: 11. The germline CDR1 and CDR2 sequences are MGHDK and SYGVNS. Here the CDR3 DNA reads TGTGCCAGCAGCCGACGGACTAGCGGGAGTGGGGGAGATACGCAGTATTTT. It codes for CASSRRTSGSGGDTQYF.